This T cell receptor (beta chain) stems from a study of shared clonotypes between healthy human individuals. Sequenced by immunoSEQ multiplex PCR; TCRdb stores in-frame clones only, minus some. The sample has about 2.1 million clones, roughly 95% seen once. CD45RO-negative cells were positively selected for CCR7, leaving out terminally differentiated effector memory CD45RA+ cells. V lost 4 bases to trimming and J lost 1 base, with 20 bases between them. Germline V CDR1 and CDR2: SGHTS, YDEGEE. The CDR3 consists of 18 residues. The rearrangement joins TRBV5-8 to TRBJ2-2; perhaps D is TRBD1 or TRBD2 (5 bases each). The sample consisted of naive CD8+ T cells from PBMCs. This clonotype originated in a man aged 18 to 29 in good health. Some clones in this sample may be carry-over from other donors' samples. CDR3 protein: CASSARDLYAMNTGELFF. The CDR3 DNA sequence: TGTGCCAGCAGCGCCCGGGACCTATACGCAATGAACACCGGGGAGCTGTTTTTT.